This TCR beta chain stems from a study of regulatory T cells in long-lasting Graves disease (dated by TCRdb to the early 2020s). With respect to the entire study: Patients with newly diagnosed Graves' disease had been on antithyroid drugs for under 3 months. The study was conducted in China and was registered as a clinical trial. Persistent Graves' disease patients were compared with newly diagnosed Graves' disease patients by peripheral blood TCR sequencing and RNA sequencing. TCR sequencing covered some 13 persistent and roughly 20 newly diagnosed Graves' disease patients, 33 samples in total.

The time point label on this specimen signifies: newly diagnosed GD, antithyroid drugs for less than 3 months. For both TCR sequencing and RNA sequencing, RNA was extracted from PBMCs using TRIzol. The diagnosis of Graves' disease followed American Thyroid Association guidelines. Patients for the study were recruited at an endocrinology department in Xi'an, China. From each patient, about 9.7 milliliters of peripheral blood was collected into an EDTA anticoagulant tube. Ficoll Paque Plus density gradient separation was used to isolate PBMCs, and no further T cell sorting was performed. RNA quality was checked with an Agilent 2100 Bioanalyzer and agarose gel, and concentration with a NanoDrop 2000. To prepare the library, multiplex PCR was applied. Sequenced on an Illumina HiSeq 4000. TCR beta libraries were built with iRepertoire HTBI primers and Arm-PCR amplification of CDR3 regions. Before sequencing, the PCR products went through gel purification. Turning to the authors' computational methods: A total of roughly 67 TRBV and under 15 TRBJ segments were identified across samples and were used for gene usage analysis of CDR3 amino acid clonotypes. Filtered high-quality paired reads were merged into contigs using COPE and FqMerger. BLAST was used to align contigs to IMGT TRBV, TRBD and TRBJ reference genes, with CDR3 defined following IMGT. Clonotypes above 0.1% frequency were classified as highly expanded clones. Shannon entropy was used to measure repertoire diversity, and the Gini coefficient was used to measure V-J evenness. Public clonotypes were defined as clonotypes shared by more than one individual. TCRdb reworked the public reads: Q25 trimming with fastp, MiXCR clone assembly, productive beta chains retained. Each CDR3 protein gets just one entry, which takes the most common genes and DNA from the rows behind it. In this record, the V and J calls reflect TCRdb's handling and not the investigators' own analysis. Within this sample are fewer than 550,000 distinct CDR3 sequences, with roughly 17% of them counted one time only. 20% to 25% of the sample is taken by the ten largest.

The full study reports these points: Sequencing and analysis were restricted to the TCR beta chain. Persistent Graves' disease patients showed lower TCR Shannon entropy and fewer highly expanded clones than newly diagnosed patients, suggesting clonal expansion. The authors noted that the small sample size was a limitation that may lower accuracy. Peripheral blood alone was examined, since thyroid tissue, which constituted the primary lesion, could not be accessed. Patients with persistent disease shared more public clonotypes (around 2,700) than newly diagnosed patients did (approximately 970). Preferential use of TRBV28, TRBJ1-2 and TRBJ2-5 was observed in persistent disease, whereas TRBV20-1 and TRBJ2-1 were favored in newly diagnosed disease.

From the cysteine up to the phenylalanine, the CDR3 has a length of 15 residues. Here the CDR3 DNA is all that survives: 45 bases in frame from base 1. CDR1 is given as MDHEN and CDR2 as SYDVKM, both from the germline V gene. The trim is 6 bases for V and 5 bases for J, with a gap of 19 bases between the germline ends. This clonotype was found many times. No cognate antigen has been identified for it. No clone much larger than this one lies a single base away; base qualities are absent. This same sample was also part of a study on T cells in Graves' hyperthyroidism and ophthalmopathy. From the second report: Stable Graves' hyperthyroidism was defined as no progression to ophthalmopathy during 18 months of follow-up. Hyperthyroidism patients were newly diagnosed, with disease duration under 2 months, and aged 18 to 65 years. Patients with uncontrolled infections, other autoimmune diseases, pregnancy or lactation were excluded. Clinical symptoms, serum thyroxine and TRAb, thyroid ultrasound, and orbital computed tomography formed the basis for the diagnoses. A first-round RT-PCR of the TCR CDR3 used the HTBI primer set with the Qiagen OneStep RT-PCR kit. Most expanded thyroid clonotypes (frequency above 0.001) were also detected in blood, a finding suggesting that blood repertoires may reflect thyroid immune responses. A model built on a 13 V-J signature distinguished ophthalmopathy from stable hyperthyroidism, reaching over 85% sensitivity and around 81% specificity in cross-validation and 80%/75% in testing. In validation, progression to ophthalmopathy was predicted by the model with roughly 69% sensitivity and 72% to 85% specificity, a median of approximately 6.5 months before onset. To identify TCR V-J signatures that set the groups apart, the researchers used a discovery cohort of 100 patients, made up of about 44 with Graves' ophthalmopathy and about 60 with stable Graves' hyperthyroidism. An independent validation cohort of under 20 hyperthyroidism patients and about 15 patients who later progressed to ophthalmopathy tested prospective prediction of ophthalmopathy. The 75 to 100 discovery patients were randomly split 7:3 into training and test sets. Thyroid tissue and blood T-cell repertoires from more than five Graves' hyperthyroidism patients were also compared in the study. After blood sampling, hyperthyroidism patients were treated with methimazole at a starting dose of 30 mg daily, and ophthalmopathy patients were treated with high-dose intravenous methylprednisolone. The libraries were constructed in a second round of multiplex PCR and then size-selected and purified. Libraries were sequenced paired-end with 100 bp reads on an Illumina HiSeq2000. SOAPnuke was used to process the raw data, with reads discarded if the reads contained adapters or uncalled bases, had a mean Phred below 15, or lacked an exact constant-primer or identifier match. COPE v1.2.5 was used to merge the high-quality paired reads, and each unique nucleotide sequence was defined as a clonotype. MiTCR v1.1 was used to align clonotypes to the IMGT TRBV, TRBD and TRBJ reference segments. The analysis included only V-J combinations with a frequency above 0.0001, which together covered 99% to 99.2% of the repertoires. A TCS score was defined as the ratio of F50 (clonal expansion) to E x V (chaos), with BLOSUM62-based TCRdist applied between CDR3 peptides within each V-J. Welch's t-statistics and random forest reduced several hundred V-J features to 13, which were used in a naive Bayes classifier (R e1071). Sample size was not statistically predetermined, and blinding of investigators to group allocation was not performed. TCR Vbeta CDR3 sequencing of 120 to 150 peripheral blood samples (over 40 ophthalmopathy, 75 to 85 hyperthyroidism and approximately 17 progressor patients) is reported in the paper.

Rearrangement joined TRBV28 to TRBJ2-5, with the D call perhaps TRBD1 or TRBD2, each one matching 5 bases. The receptor comes from a woman younger than 30 with Graves disease. Donor details come from another sample of the same person, matched by shared clones. This specimen consisted of peripheral blood mononuclear cells (PBMCs), obtained at new diagnosis, from a patient treated with antithyroid drugs. The DNA is TGTGCCAGCAGCCCTCCTTCAGGGACGGGGGAGACCCAGTACTTC. Its coded protein is CASSPPSGTGETQYF.